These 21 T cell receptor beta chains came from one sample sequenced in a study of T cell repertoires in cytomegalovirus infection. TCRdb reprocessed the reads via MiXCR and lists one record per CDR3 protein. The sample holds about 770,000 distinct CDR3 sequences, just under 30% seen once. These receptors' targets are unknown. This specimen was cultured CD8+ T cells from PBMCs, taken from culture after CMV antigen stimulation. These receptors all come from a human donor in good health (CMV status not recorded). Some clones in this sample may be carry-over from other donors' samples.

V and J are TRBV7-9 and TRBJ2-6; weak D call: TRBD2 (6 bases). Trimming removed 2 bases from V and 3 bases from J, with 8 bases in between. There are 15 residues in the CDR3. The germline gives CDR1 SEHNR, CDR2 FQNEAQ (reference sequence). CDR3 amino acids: CASSLRGNGANVLTF. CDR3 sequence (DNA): TGTGCCAGCAGCTTACGGGGGAATGGGGCCAACGTCCTGACTTTC.

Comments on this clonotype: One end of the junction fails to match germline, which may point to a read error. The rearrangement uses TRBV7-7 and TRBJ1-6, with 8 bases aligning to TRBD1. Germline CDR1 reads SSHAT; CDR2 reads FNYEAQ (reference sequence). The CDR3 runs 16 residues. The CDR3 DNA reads TGTGCTAGCAGCCATTATCGACAGGGGTATAATTCACCCCTCCACTTT. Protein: CASSHYRQGYNSPLHF.

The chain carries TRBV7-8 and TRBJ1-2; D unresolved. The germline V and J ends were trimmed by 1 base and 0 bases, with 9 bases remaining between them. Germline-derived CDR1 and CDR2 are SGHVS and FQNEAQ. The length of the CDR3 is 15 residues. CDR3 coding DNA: TGTGCCAGCAGCTTAGAGAGGACGGCTAACTATGGCTACACCTTC. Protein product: CASSLERTANYGYTF.

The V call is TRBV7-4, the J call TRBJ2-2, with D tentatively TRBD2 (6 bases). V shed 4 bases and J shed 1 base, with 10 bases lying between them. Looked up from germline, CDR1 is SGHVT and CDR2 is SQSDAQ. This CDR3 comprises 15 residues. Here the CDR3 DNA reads TGTGCCAGCAGCTCTGGGACTCAGAACACCGGGGAGCTGTTTTTT. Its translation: CASSSGTQNTGELFF.

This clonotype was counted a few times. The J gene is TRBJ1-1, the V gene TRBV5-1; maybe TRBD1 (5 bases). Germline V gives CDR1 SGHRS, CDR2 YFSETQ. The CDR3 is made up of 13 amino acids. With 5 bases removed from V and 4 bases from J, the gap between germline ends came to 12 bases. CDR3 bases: TGCGCCAGCAGATGGACACCCGGCACTGAAGCTTTCTTT. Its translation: CASRWTPGTEAFF.

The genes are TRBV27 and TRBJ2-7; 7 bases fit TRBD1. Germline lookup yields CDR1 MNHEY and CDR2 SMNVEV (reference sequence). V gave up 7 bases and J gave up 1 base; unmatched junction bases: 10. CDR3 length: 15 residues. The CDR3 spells CASTPLGQDSYEQYF. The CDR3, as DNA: TGTGCCAGCACCCCACTAGGACAGGATTCCTACGAGCAGTACTTC.

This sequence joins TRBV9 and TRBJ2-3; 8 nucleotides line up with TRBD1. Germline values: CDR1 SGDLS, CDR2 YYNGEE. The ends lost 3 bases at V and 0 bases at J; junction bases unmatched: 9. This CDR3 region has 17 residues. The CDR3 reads CASSGRTGQASTDTQYF. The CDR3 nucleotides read TGTGCCAGCAGCGGCAGGACGGGACAGGCCAGCACAGATACGCAGTATTTT.

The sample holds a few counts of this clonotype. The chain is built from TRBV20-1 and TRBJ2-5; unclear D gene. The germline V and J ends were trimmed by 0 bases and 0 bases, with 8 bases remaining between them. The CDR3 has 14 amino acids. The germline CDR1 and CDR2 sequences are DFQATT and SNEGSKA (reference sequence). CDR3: CSARDPFYQETQYF. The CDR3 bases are TGCAGTGCTAGAGATCCCTTTTACCAAGAGACCCAGTACTTC.

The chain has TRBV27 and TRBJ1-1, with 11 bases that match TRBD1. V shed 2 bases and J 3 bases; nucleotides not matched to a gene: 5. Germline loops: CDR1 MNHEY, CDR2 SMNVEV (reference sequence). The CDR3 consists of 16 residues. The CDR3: CASSLGDRGEHTEAFF. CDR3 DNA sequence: TGTGCCAGCAGTTTAGGGGACAGGGGGGAACACACTGAAGCTTTCTTT.

The DNA of the CDR3 is TGTGCCAGCAGCCCCACGAGAGGGTACGCCTACAATGAGCAGTTCTTC. Translating it yields CASSPTRGYAYNEQFF. V usage is TRBV11-2 and J usage is TRBJ2-1, with D perhaps TRBD2 (5 bases). Trimming removed 5 bases at V and 2 bases at J, with 16 bases between. Germline CDR1 is SGHAT and CDR2 is FQNNGV. CDR3 size: 16 residues.

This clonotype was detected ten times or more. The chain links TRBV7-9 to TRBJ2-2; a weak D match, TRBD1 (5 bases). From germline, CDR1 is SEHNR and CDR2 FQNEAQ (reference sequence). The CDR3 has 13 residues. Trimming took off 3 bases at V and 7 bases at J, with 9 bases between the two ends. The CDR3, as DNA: TGTGCCAGCAGCTTCGACAGTCTCGGGGAGCTGTTTTTT. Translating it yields CASSFDSLGELFF.

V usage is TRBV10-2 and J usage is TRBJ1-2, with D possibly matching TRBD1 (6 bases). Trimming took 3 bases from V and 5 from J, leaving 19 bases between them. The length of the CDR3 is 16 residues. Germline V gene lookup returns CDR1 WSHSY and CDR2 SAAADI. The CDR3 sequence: CASSDTAQQGTYGYTF. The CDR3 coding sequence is TGCGCCAGCAGTGATACGGCACAACAGGGAACGTATGGCTACACCTTC.

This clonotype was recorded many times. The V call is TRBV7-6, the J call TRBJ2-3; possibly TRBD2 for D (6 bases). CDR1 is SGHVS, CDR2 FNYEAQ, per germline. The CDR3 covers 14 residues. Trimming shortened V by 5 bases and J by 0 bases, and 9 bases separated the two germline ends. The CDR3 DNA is TGTGCCAGCAGCATGGGGGGTAGCACAGATACGCAGTATTTT. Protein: CASSMGGSTDTQYF.

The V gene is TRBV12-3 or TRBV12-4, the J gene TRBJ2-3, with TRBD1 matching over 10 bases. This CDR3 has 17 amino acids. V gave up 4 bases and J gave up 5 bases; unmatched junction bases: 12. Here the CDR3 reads CASSSSRDRGKKDTQYF. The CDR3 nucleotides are TGTGCCAGCAGTTCAAGCCGGGACAGGGGAAAGAAAGATACGCAGTATTTT.

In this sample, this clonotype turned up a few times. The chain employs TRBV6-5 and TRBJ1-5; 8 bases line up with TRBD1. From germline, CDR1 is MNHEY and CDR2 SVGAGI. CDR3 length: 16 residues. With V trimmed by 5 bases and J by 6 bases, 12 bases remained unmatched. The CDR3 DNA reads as TGTGCCAGCAGTCCAGCGTTCAGGGGGCAGGGTCAGCCCCAGCATTTT. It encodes CASSPAFRGQGQPQHF.

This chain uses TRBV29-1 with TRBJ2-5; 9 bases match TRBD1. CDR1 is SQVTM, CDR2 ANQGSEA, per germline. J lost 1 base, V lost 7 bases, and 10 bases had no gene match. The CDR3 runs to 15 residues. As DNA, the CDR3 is TGCAGCGAACTAACAGGGGGCGCCCCCCAAGAGACCCAGTACTTC. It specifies CSELTGGAPQETQYF. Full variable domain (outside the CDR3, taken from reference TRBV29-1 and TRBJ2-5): SAVISQKPSRDICQRGTSLTIQCQVDSQVTMMFWYRQQPGQSLTLIATANQGSEATYESGFVIDKFPISRPNLTFSTLTVSNMSPEDSSIYLCSELTGGAPQETQYFGPGTRLLVL.

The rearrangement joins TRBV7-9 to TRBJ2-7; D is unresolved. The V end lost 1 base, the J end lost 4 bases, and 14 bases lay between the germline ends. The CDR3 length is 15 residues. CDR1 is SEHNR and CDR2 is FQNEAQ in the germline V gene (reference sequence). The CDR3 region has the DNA TGTGCCAGCAGCTTAGACGGCAGCCGTCTGTACGAGCAGTACTTC. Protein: CASSLDGSRLYEQYF.

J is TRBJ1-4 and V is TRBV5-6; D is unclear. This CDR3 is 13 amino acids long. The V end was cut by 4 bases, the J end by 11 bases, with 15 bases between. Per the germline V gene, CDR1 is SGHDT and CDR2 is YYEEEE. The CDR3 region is CASSHGGRKKLFF. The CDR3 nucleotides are TGTGCCAGCAGCCATGGAGGGCGAAAGAAACTGTTTTTT.

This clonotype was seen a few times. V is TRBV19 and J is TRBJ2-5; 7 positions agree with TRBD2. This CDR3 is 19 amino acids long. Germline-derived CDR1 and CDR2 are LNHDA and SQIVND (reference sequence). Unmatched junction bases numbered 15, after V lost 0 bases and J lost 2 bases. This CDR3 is CASSIDYRDYRALQETQYF. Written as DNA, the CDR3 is TGTGCCAGTAGTATAGATTACCGGGACTACCGGGCCCTACAAGAGACCCAGTACTTC.

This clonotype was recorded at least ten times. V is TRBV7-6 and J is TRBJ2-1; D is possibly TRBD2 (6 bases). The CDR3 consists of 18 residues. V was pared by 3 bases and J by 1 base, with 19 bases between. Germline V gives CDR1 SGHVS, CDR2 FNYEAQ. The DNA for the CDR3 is TGTGCCAGCAGCTTTTATACCCAGTTCGGGACTTCCTACAATGAGCAGTTCTTC. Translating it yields CASSFYTQFGTSYNEQFF. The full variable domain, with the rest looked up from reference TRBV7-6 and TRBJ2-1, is GAGVSQSPRYKVTKRGQDVALRCDPISGHVSLYWYRQALGQGPEFLTYFNYEAQQDKSGLPNDRFSAERPEGSISTLTIQRTEQRDSAMYRCASSFYTQFGTSYNEQFFGPGTRLTVL.

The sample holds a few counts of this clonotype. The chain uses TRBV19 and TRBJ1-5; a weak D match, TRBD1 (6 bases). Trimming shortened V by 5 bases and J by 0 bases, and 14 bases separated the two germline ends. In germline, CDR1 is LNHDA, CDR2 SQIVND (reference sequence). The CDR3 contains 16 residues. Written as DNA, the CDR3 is TGTGCCAGTAGTCCCGACAGGCGAAATAGCAATCAGCCCCAGCATTTT. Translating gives CASSPDRRNSNQPQHF.